This T cell receptor (beta chain) was observed in a study of regulatory T cells in long-lasting Graves disease. Combining iRepertoire HTBI primers with Arm-PCR of CDR3 regions, the authors built TCR beta libraries. Study processing details: Samples revealed 62 TRBV and around 13 TRBJ segments. MiXCR, applied by TCRdb to the multiplex PCR reads, yields one record per CDR3 protein. V and J calls and clone size were set by TCRdb, not the authors. Altogether about 660,000 distinct CDR3 sequences are present, around 30% being singletons, with the ten largest covering around 42%. Time point defined: persistent/refractory GD, antithyroid drugs over 5 years with positive TRAb. PBMC-derived RNA was used for the TCR library. Study outcomes and limitations: TCR diversity was lower in persistent than newly diagnosed Graves' disease. Limited samples may have lowered accuracy. New patients shared fewer public clonotypes (about 970) than persistent patients did (about 2,700).

V dropped 6 bases and J dropped 6 bases, with 9 bases sitting between them. CDR3 size: 12 residues. Regarding this clonotype: The antigen is undetermined.

The origin of this receptor is a female donor with Graves disease. The material was peripheral blood mononuclear cells (PBMCs), obtained when the disease was refractory, from a patient treated with antithyroid drugs. V usage is TRBV12-3 or TRBV12-4 and J usage is TRBJ1-5; D gene uncertain. The CDR3 DNA reads as TGTGCCAGCAGCACTACAGCTCAGCCCCAGCATTTT. Protein sequence: CASSTTAQPQHF.